This T cell receptor (beta chain) was sequenced during a study of siplizumab effects on memory and regulatory T cells (dated by TCRdb to between 2019 and 2020). With respect to the entire study: Across roughly 8 responder-stimulator pairs, mixed lymphocyte reactions were run in pairs, around 1 with siplizumab at 1 ug/mL and around 1 without drug. The study looked at the effect of siplizumab, an anti-CD2 antibody, on alloreactive T-cell subsets in allogeneic mixed lymphocyte reactions made from human PBMCs. General findings and caveats noted by the study authors: For roughly 75-97% of proliferating CD4+ or CD8+ clones, no naive or memory phenotype could be assigned. Because sequences below about 10^-5 frequency were poorly captured, only a minor fraction of alloreactive clones could be mapped to unstimulated subsets. Of the alloreactive CD4+ clones that could be mapped, the Treg-derived share averaged roughly 69% with siplizumab compared with under 30% in control reactions. Siplizumab significantly reduced the cumulative frequency of alloreactive sequences traceable to unstimulated CD4+ memory T cells. The suppressive function of proliferating Tregs from siplizumab cultures was not functionally confirmed. Greater diversity appeared to be present in unstimulated naive T cells than in memory T cells, and a substantial contribution to the alloresponse seemed to be made by naive cells.

The sample holds a few counts of this clone. Its cognate antigen has yet to be identified. Per-base qualities were not stored, and no clone one base away is much larger. Measured from the cysteine to the phenylalanine, the CDR3 is 16 residues long. The read is trimmed to its CDR3 DNA, 48 bases read in frame from base 1. The V end loses 3 bases and the J end loses 6 bases, and a stretch of 19 bases separates them. Looking up the germline V gene yields CDR1 KGHSH and CDR2 LQKENI. Mixed lymphocyte reaction cells were cocultured at 37°C for around 6 days. After responder PBMCs were labelled with CFSE and stimulator PBMCs with Violet Dye, the two populations were combined at a 1:1 ratio. Sorted unstimulated T cells and proliferating T cells recovered from mixed lymphocyte reactions underwent TCRbeta CDR3 sequencing. Fresh whole blood from some eleven HLA-typed healthy donors was used to isolate PBMCs. After the mixed lymphocyte reaction, proliferating CFSE-low responder T cells were FACS-sorted for TCR sequencing.

The method behind the library was the immunoSEQ multiplex PCR assay. The deep sequencing platform assayed some 90,000 TCR templates per sample. Genomic DNA extracted from sorted T cells was used for TCRbeta CDR3 sequencing. The authors' analysis ran thus. The R programming language was used for clonal analysis of the TCRbeta CDR3 data. Comparing unstimulated samples against CFSE-low samples taken after the reaction was how alloreactive CD4+ and CD8+ clones were defined. Alloreactive CD4+ clones were assigned to regulatory or non-regulatory origin by matching sequences to sorted unstimulated Treg and non-Treg repertoires. In its TCRdb copy, this immuneACCESS table keeps in-frame sequences only and misses some clones. Where compared with another copy, unresolved V genes explain less than half of these, and the others have no known cause. The V and J calls and clone size are taken from that table; D and trimming were inferred from the DNA. This sample comprises around 15,000 clones, approximately 45% of them detected only once. Over 6% of the sample is taken by the ten largest.

The specimen sequenced was CFSE-low (dividing) CD4+ T cells sorted from an allogeneic mixed lymphocyte reaction. The source is a human donor in good health; the cells came from an allogeneic mixed lymphocyte reaction. Some clones in this sample may be carry-over from other donors' samples. The chain couples TRBV18 to TRBJ2-3; confidence is insufficient to name the D gene. The sequenced DNA is TGTGCCAGCTCACCTGTGAGCCCGGCATTCGCTGATACGCAGTATTTT. The translation is CASSPVSPAFADTQYF. The CDR3, completed at both ends by the reference TRBV18 and TRBJ2-3 genes, gives the full variable domain NAGVMQNPRHLVRRRGQEARLRCSPMKGHSHVYWYRQLPEEGLKFMVYLQKENIIDESGMPKERFSAEFPKEGPSILRIQQVVRGDSAAYFCASSPVSPAFADTQYFGPGTRLTVL.